This T cell receptor (beta chain) was sequenced in a study of CD8+CD57+ T cells in acquired aplastic anemia. Looking at the study overall: Sorted CD4+ and CD8+ cells gave an average of approximately 3 ug of DNA.

The patients chosen for sequencing had shown expansion of CD8+CD57+ cells (detected by flow cytometry). The TCR beta profiling, which covered VDJ combination and CDR3 sequence, was carried out using genomic DNA as the template. TCRdb analysed the reads with MiXCR anew, one entry per CDR3 protein. The sample comprises more than 250,000 distinct CDR3 sequences, roughly 82% of which are singletons, and over 35% rests with the top ten. CDR1 SEHNR and CDR2 FQNEAQ come from the germline V gene (reference sequence). The CDR3 spans 13 amino acids, including both terminal residues. For this clonotype: The CDR3 carries no conserved terminal phenylalanine or tryptophan, so it likely arises from a read error. The DNA is left out, because the CDR3 cannot be placed on it with certainty; the CDR3 is given as TCRdb lists it.

The source material was sorted CD4+, CD8+, or CD8+CD57+ T cells (not recorded which) from PBMCs. V and J are TRBV7-9 and TRBJ2-3; the table's D call TRBD1 went unverified against the DNA. The source is a human donor with aplastic anemia. CDR3 region: CASRSGTADTHSL.